The 23 T cell receptor beta chains below all came from one sample that was sequenced in a study of blood T cell repertoires in COVID-19. Sequencing used immunoSEQ multiplex PCR; TCRdb keeps in-frame clones, though not all of them. This sample yields roughly 700,000 clones, of which about nine tenths are seen a single time; roughly 0.26% belongs to the top ten. Input material: peripheral blood. The receptors derive from a woman under 30 with acute or convalescent COVID-19.

This clone was seen only once. V is TRBV27 and J is TRBJ1-1; D is uncertain. The CDR3 is 13 amino acids. Germline values: CDR1 MNHEY, CDR2 SMNVEV (reference sequence). V dropped 4 bases and J dropped 6 bases, with 12 bases sitting between them. The CDR3 bases are TGTGCCAGCAGTTCTCCCCCGTTTCCTGAAGCTTTCTTT. Translation gives CASSSPPFPEAFF.

The rearrangement uses TRBV11-3 and TRBJ2-7, with 7 bases matching TRBD1. This CDR3 is 14 amino acids long. The germline V gene has CDR1 SGHNT and CDR2 YENEEA. Trimming at V came to 5 bases and at J to 1 base, leaving 5 bases not matched to a gene. The CDR3, as DNA: TGTGCCAGCAGCGATCCGGGACAGTCCTACGAGCAGTACTTC. As protein: CASSDPGQSYEQYF.

The CDR3 DNA reads as TGTGCCAGTCCGGGGACAGCCATCGAGGAGGGCTATGGCTACACCTTC. Translating it yields CASPGTAIEEGYGYTF. V usage is TRBV2 and J usage is TRBJ1-2; 7 bases match TRBD1. CDR3 length: 16 amino acids. V lost 9 bases to trimming and J lost 4 bases; unmatched junction nucleotides: 17. CDR1 and CDR2 (germline): SNHLY, FYNNEI.

The V and J genes are TRBV10-3 and TRBJ2-1; D is unresolved. Germline assignment: CDR1 ENHRY and CDR2 SYGVKD. The length of the CDR3 is 13 residues. Trimming removed 3 bases at V and 8 bases at J, with 11 bases between. CDR3 loop: CAISDTRADEQFF. As DNA, the CDR3 is TGTGCCATCAGTGACACACGTGCGGATGAGCAGTTCTTC.

The chain employs TRBV6-6 and TRBJ1-6, with D possibly TRBD1 on 5 matching bases. Trimming left V 2 bases short and J 8 bases short, with 13 bases between. The CDR3 runs 15 residues. Germline V gene sequence: CDR1 MNHNY, CDR2 SVGAGI (reference sequence). The CDR3, as DNA: TGTGCCAGCAGTTACGGCGGGGGTTCGGATTCACCCCTCCACTTT. It encodes CASSYGGGSDSPLHF.

The chain is built from TRBV18 and TRBJ2-5, with a possible D match to TRBD1 (6 bases). V was trimmed by 3 bases and J by 1 base, leaving 9 bases between them. The CDR3 extends over 14 amino acids. Germline loops: CDR1 KGHSH, CDR2 LQKENI. Here the CDR3 reads CASSPWDTQETQYF. The CDR3 DNA follows: TGTGCCAGCTCACCCTGGGACACCCAAGAGACCCAGTACTTC.

The chain recombines TRBV12-3 or TRBV12-4 with TRBJ1-2; possible D gene TRBD1, 6 bases. V dropped 5 bases and J dropped 8 bases, with 15 bases sitting between them. The CDR3 consists of 13 residues. CDR3 loop: CASSPQNRDGYTF. The CDR3 DNA sequence: TGTGCCAGCAGTCCACAAAACAGGGACGGCTACACCTTC.

The chain combines TRBV19 with TRBJ1-1; TRBD1 matches 10 bases. The V gene's germline CDR1 is LNHDA and CDR2 SQIVND (reference sequence). Losses at the gene ends were 6 bases for V and 5 bases for J; bases not matched to a gene: 3. CDR3 size: 13 residues. For the CDR3, the DNA is TGTGCCAGTAGCGGGACAGGGGTGACTGAAGCTTTCTTT. It is translated as CASSGTGVTEAFF.

The rearrangement uses TRBV7-9 and TRBJ2-7; 10 bases are a match to TRBD1. The length of the CDR3 is 15 residues. V was clipped by 6 bases and J by 5 bases; unmatched bases: 10. Germline V gene lookup returns CDR1 SEHNR and CDR2 FQNEAQ (reference sequence). The chain's CDR3 is CASSQWGTGAHEQYF. For the CDR3, the DNA is TGTGCCAGCAGTCAATGGGGGACAGGGGCGCACGAGCAGTACTTC.

The rearrangement joins TRBV4-1 to TRBJ2-5; possible D gene TRBD1, 6 bases. V was cut by 4 bases and J by 5 bases, with 14 bases left in between. The CDR3 length is 14 residues. CDR1 and CDR2 (germline): MGHRA, YSYEKL. The CDR3 coding sequence is TGCGCCAGCAGCCTACAGGGAGTCCGGGAGACCCAGTACTTC. It is translated as CASSLQGVRETQYF.

About this clone itself: In the same sample, other DNA sequences code for this CDR3. The V gene is TRBV7-9, the J gene TRBJ1-3, with TRBD1 matching over 7 bases. Germline assignment: CDR1 SEHNR and CDR2 FQNEAQ (reference sequence). The CDR3 consists of 14 residues. V was pared by 5 bases and J by 2 bases, with 3 bases of the junction left unmatched. This CDR3 is CASSLDRAGNTIYF. CDR3 DNA sequence: TGTGCCAGCAGCCTCGACAGGGCTGGAAACACCATATATTTT.

The chain carries TRBV11-3 and TRBJ2-1; 7 nucleotides line up with TRBD2. This CDR3 has 13 amino acids. With 3 bases clipped from V and 13 bases from J, the junction kept 9 bases outside the gene matches. Per the germline V gene, CDR1 is SGHNT and CDR2 is YENEEA. The CDR3 reads CASSLTSPEVQFF. CDR3 bases: TGTGCCAGCAGCTTGACTAGCCCCGAGGTACAGTTCTTC.

The count of this clone is one. This rearrangement joins TRBV28 to TRBJ1-2; 8 bases are shared with TRBD1. The CDR3 has 14 amino acids. Germline CDR1 MDHEN, CDR2 SYDVKM. V dropped 7 bases and J dropped 5; count of bases not matched to a gene: 9. The DNA of the CDR3 is TGTGCCAGCAAATCGGACAGGGTTGGGTATGGCTACACCTTC. Its translation: CASKSDRVGYGYTF.

In this sample, this clone turned up once. V usage is TRBV7-9 and J usage is TRBJ2-5; no definite D call. The CDR3 extends over 15 amino acids. From germline, CDR1 is SEHNR and CDR2 FQNEAQ (reference sequence). Trimming took 5 bases from V and 3 from J, leaving 16 bases between them. The CDR3 here is CASSTSREAKETQYF. The CDR3 nucleotides are TGTGCCAGCAGCACCTCCCGAGAAGCCAAAGAGACCCAGTACTTC.

CDR3 in amino acids: CASNLVAGAQYF. Written as DNA, the CDR3 is TGTGCCAGCAATTTAGTAGCGGGGGCCCAGTACTTC. The V and J genes are TRBV21-1 and TRBJ2-4; the D call of TRBD2 is as the table states it, not checked on the DNA. TRBV21-1 has pseudogene status. CDR3 size: 12 residues.

A note on this clone: Distinct nucleotide sequences in the sample also encode this CDR3. The V call is TRBV18, the J call TRBJ2-7, with 7 bases that match TRBD2. CDR1 and CDR2 from the germline V gene are KGHSH and LQKENI. The J segment lost 4 bases and the V segment lost 3 bases, leaving 3 bases of the junction unmatched. The CDR3 runs 13 residues. In nucleotides, the CDR3 is TGTGCCAGCTCACCTGGGGGAGGGTACGAGCAGTACTTC. Translation gives CASSPGGGYEQYF.

The rearrangement joins TRBV18 to TRBJ1-1; D not certain. This CDR3 spans 13 amino acids. V dropped 0 bases and J dropped 0 bases, with 2 bases sitting between them. Germline-derived CDR1 and CDR2 are KGHSH and LQKENI. The CDR3 sequence: CASSPPMNTEAFF. The CDR3 nucleotides are TGTGCCAGCTCACCACCCATGAACACTGAAGCTTTCTTT.

V usage is TRBV6-5 and J usage is TRBJ2-2, with a tentative D call TRBD1 (5 bases). Trimming cost V 2 bases and J 12 bases, with 10 bases left between them. The CDR3 length is 12 residues. Germline values: CDR1 MNHEY, CDR2 SVGAGI. This CDR3 reads CASSYRQGQLFF. CDR3 nucleotide sequence: TGTGCCAGCAGTTACCGGCAGGGCCAGCTGTTTTTT.

V gene TRBV19 combines with J gene TRBJ1-4, with 7 bases aligning to TRBD1. Germline V gene sequence: CDR1 LNHDA, CDR2 SQIVND (reference sequence). V lost 5 bases and J lost 2; bases outside the gene matches: 8. The CDR3 consists of 16 residues. The CDR3 region has the DNA TGTGCCAGTAGTCTAGGGGGCTCGGCGACTAATGAAAAACTGTTTTTT. Translating gives CASSLGGSATNEKLFF.

Here the CDR3 reads CAISESAGGAYGYTF. In DNA form, the CDR3 reads TGTGCCATCAGTGAGTCTGCAGGGGGTGCCTATGGCTACACCTTC. The V and J genes are TRBV10-3 and TRBJ1-2; 7 positions match TRBD1. J lost 4 bases, V lost 0 bases, and 5 bases had no gene match. The germline CDR1 and CDR2 sequences are ENHRY and SYGVKD. This CDR3 is built from 15 residues.

This clone showed up just a few times. The chain carries TRBV7-2 and TRBJ1-3; D remains unclear. V lost 5 bases to trimming and J lost 0 bases, with 14 bases between them. Germline V gives CDR1 SGHTA, CDR2 FQGNSA. The CDR3 sequence is 16 residues long. The CDR3 bases are TGTGCCAGCAGCCCCTCGCGGGTACTCTCTGGAAACACCATATATTTT. This translates into CASSPSRVLSGNTIYF.

The V call is TRBV9, the J call TRBJ1-6; TRBD1 matches at 7 bases. Germline V CDR1 and CDR2: SGDLS, YYNGEE. V gave up 4 bases and J gave up 9 bases; unmatched junction bases: 10. CDR3 length equals 15 residues. The CDR3 is CASSTQGGSLSPLHF. CDR3 in DNA: TGTGCCAGCAGCACCCAAGGGGGCAGTCTTTCACCCCTCCACTTT. The variable domain in full, with the rest retrieved from reference TRBV9 and TRBJ1-6, is DSGVTQTPKHLITATGQRVTLRCSPRSGDLSVYWYQQSLDQGLQFLIQYYNGEERAKGNILERFSAQQFPDLHSELNLSSLELGDSALYFCASSTQGGSLSPLHFGNGTRLTVT.

The chain combines TRBV24-1 with TRBJ1-1; the D gene is possibly TRBD1 (5 bases). The length of the CDR3 is 13 residues. Between the trimmed V and J ends, which lost 8 bases and 1 base, there was a span of 10 bases. Germline CDR1 KGHDR, CDR2 SFDVKD. The CDR3 DNA reads TGTGCCACCACCGACGACAGGAACACTGAAGCTTTCTTT. Encoded protein: CATTDDRNTEAFF.